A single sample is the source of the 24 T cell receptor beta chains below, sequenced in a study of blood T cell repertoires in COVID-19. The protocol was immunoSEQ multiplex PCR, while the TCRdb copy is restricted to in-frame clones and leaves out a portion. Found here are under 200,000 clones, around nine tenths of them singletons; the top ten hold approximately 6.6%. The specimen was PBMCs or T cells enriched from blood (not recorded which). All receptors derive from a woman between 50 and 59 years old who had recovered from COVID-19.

CDR3 DNA: TGCGCCAGCAGCTATACAGGAACTGAAGCTTTCTTT. Amino acid sequence: CASSYTGTEAFF. The rearrangement joins TRBV5-1 to TRBJ1-1, with D possibly matching TRBD1 (5 bases). Germline-derived CDR1 and CDR2 are SGHRS and YFSETQ. Trimming removed 3 bases at V and 5 bases at J, with 8 bases between. CDR3 length equals 12 residues.

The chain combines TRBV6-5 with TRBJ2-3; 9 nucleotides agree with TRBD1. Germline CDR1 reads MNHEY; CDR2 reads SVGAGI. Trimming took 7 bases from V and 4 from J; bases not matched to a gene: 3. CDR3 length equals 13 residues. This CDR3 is CASKTGGADTQYF. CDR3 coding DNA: TGTGCCAGCAAAACAGGGGGCGCAGATACGCAGTATTTT.

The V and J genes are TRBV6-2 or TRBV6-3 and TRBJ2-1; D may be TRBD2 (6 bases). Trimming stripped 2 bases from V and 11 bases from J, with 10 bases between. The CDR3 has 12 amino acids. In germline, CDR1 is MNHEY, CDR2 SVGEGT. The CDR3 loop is CASSYGAGQQFF. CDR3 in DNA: TGTGCCAGCAGTTACGGCGCGGGGCAGCAGTTCTTC.

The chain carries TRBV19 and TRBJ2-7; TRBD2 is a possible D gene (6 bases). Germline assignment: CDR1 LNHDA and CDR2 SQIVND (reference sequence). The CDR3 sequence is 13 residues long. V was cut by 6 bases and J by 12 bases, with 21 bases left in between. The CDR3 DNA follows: TGTGCCAGTAGACCGCCGGGCGGCGGGGTTCCGTACTTC. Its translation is CASRPPGGGVPYF.

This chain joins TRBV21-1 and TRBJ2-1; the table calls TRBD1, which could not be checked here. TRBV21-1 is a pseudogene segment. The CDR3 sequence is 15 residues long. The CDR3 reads CASSPAAGYYNEQFF. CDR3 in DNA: TGTGCCAGCAGCCCCGCCGCAGGTTACTACAATGAGCAGTTCTTC.

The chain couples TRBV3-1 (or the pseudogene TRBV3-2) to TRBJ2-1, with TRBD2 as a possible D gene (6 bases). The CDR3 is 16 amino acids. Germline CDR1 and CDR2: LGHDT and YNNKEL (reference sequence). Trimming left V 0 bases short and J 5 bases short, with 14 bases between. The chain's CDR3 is CASSQDRGSPDNEQFF. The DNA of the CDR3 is TGTGCCAGCAGCCAAGACCGGGGGTCTCCTGACAATGAGCAGTTCTTC.

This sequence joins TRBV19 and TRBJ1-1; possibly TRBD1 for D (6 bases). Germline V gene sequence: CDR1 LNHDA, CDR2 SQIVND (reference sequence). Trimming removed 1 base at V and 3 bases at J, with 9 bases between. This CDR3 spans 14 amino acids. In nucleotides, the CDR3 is TGTGCCAGTAGTATAGGGGACATTTACACTGAAGCTTTCTTT. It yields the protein CASSIGDIYTEAFF.

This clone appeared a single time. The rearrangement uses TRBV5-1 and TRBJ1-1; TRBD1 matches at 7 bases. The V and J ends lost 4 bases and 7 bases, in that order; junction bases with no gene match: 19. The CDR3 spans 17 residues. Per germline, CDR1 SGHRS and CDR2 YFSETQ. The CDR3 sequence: CASSARDRRIIKGEAFF. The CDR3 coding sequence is TGCGCCAGCAGCGCCCGGGACAGAAGGATCATAAAGGGTGAAGCTTTCTTT.

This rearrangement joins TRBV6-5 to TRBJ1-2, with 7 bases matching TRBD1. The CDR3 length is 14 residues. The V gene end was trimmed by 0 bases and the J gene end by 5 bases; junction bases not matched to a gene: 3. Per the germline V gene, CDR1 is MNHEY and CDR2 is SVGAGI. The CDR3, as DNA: TGTGCCAGCAGTTACTCTATGACAGGGTATGGCTACACCTTC. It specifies CASSYSMTGYGYTF.

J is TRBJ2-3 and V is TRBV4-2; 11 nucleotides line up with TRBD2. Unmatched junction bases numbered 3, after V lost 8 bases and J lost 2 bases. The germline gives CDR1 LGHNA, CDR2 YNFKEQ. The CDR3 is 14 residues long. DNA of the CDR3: TGTGCCAGCCGTAGCGGGGGGGCCACAGATACGCAGTATTTT. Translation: CASRSGGATDTQYF.

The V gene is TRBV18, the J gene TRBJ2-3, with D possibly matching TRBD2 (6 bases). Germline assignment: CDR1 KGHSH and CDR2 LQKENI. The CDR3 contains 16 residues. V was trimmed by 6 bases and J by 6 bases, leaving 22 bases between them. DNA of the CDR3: TGTGCCAGCTCCCCTCAGCGGGCGTCGCTCGGGGATACGCAGTATTTT. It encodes CASSPQRASLGDTQYF.

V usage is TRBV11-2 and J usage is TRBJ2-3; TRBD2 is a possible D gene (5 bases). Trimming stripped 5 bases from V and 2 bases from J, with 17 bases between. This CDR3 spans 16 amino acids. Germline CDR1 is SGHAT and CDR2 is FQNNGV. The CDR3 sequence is CASSGLGFGFTDTQYF. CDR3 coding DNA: TGTGCCAGCAGCGGACTGGGGTTCGGGTTCACAGATACGCAGTATTTT.

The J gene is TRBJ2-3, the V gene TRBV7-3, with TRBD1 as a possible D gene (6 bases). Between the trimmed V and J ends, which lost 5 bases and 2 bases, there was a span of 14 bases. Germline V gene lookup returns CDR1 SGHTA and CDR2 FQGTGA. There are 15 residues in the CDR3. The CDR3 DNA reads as TGTGCCAGCAGCGTCGACAGGACCTTCACAGATACGCAGTATTTT. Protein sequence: CASSVDRTFTDTQYF.

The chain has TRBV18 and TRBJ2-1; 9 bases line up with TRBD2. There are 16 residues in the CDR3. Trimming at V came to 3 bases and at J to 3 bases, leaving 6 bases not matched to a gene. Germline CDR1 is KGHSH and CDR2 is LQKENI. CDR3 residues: CASSPALAGIYNEQFF. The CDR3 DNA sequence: TGTGCCAGCTCACCCGCGCTAGCGGGGATCTACAATGAGCAGTTCTTC. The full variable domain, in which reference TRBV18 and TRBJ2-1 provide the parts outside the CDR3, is NAGVMQNPRHLVRRRGQEARLRCSPMKGHSHVYWYRQLPEEGLKFMVYLQKENIIDESGMPKERFSAEFPKEGPSILRIQQVVRGDSAAYFCASSPALAGIYNEQFFGPGTRLTVL.

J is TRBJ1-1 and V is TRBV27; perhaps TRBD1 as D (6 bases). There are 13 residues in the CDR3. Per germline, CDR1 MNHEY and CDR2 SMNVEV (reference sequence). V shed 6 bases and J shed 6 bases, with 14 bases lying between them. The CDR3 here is CASRLQGVAEAFF. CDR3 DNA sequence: TGTGCCAGCAGGCTACAGGGAGTCGCTGAAGCTTTCTTT.

The CDR3 coding sequence is TGTGCCAGCAGCCCTTGGCGGGGCGCCACAGATACGCAGTATTTT. This translates into CASSPWRGATDTQYF. The rearrangement joins TRBV7-3 to TRBJ2-3, with D possibly matching TRBD2 (6 bases). The germline V gene encodes CDR1 SGHTA and CDR2 FQGTGA. Trimming cost V 5 bases and J 2 bases, with 14 bases left between them. This CDR3 region has 15 residues.

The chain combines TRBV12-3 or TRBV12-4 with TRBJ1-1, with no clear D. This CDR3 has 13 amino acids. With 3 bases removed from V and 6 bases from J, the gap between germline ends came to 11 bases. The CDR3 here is CASSFSRDSEAFF. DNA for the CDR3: TGTGCCAGCAGTTTCTCGAGGGATTCTGAAGCTTTCTTT.

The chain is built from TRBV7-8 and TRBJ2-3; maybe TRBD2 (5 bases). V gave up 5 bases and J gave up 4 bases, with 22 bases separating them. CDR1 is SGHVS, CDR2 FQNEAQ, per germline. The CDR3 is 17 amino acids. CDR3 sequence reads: CASSRDSGKRWSDTQYF. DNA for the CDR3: TGTGCCAGCAGCCGAGACTCCGGGAAGCGATGGTCAGATACGCAGTATTTT.

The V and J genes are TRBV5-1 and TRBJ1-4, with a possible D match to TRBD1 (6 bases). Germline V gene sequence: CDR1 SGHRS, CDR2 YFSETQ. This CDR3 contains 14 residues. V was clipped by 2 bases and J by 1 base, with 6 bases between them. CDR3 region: CASSLGGTNEKLFF. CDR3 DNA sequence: TGCGCCAGCAGCTTAGGGGGAACTAATGAAAAACTGTTTTTT.

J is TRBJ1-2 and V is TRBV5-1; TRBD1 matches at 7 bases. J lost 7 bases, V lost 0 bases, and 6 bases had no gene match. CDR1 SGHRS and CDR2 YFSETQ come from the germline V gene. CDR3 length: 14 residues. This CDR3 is CASSLGQGLGGYTF. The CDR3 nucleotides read TGCGCCAGCAGCTTGGGACAGGGTCTTGGTGGCTACACCTTC.

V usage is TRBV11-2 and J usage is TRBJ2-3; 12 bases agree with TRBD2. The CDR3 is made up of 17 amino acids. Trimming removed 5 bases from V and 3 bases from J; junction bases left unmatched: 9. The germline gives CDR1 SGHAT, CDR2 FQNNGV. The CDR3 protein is CASSPSGGAIPTDTQYF. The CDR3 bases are TGTGCCAGCAGCCCTAGCGGGGGGGCAATCCCAACAGATACGCAGTATTTT. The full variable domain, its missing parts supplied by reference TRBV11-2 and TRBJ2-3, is EAGVAQSPRYKIIEKRQSVAFWCNPISGHATLYWYQQILGQGPKLLIQFQNNGVVDDSQLPKDRFSAERLKGVDSTLKIQPAKLEDSAVYLCASSPSGGAIPTDTQYFGPGTRLTVL.

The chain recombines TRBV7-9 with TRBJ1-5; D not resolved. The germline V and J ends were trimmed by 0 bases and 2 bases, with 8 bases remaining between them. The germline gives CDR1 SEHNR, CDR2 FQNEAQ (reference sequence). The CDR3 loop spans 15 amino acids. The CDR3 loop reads CASSLAFQGNQPQHF. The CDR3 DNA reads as TGTGCCAGCAGCTTAGCGTTTCAGGGCAATCAGCCCCAGCATTTT.

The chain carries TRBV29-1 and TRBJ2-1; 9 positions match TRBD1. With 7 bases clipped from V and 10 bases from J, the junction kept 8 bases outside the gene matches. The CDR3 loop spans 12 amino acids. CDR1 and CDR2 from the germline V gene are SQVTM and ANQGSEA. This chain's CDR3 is CSAGDRAGEQFF. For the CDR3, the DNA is TGCAGCGCCGGGGACAGGGCCGGCGAGCAGTTCTTC.

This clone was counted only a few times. The CDR3, as DNA: TGTGCCAGCAGCAAAGGAAGGGACAGGGAGGCGAGACAGCCCCAGCATTTT. It yields the protein CASSKGRDREARQPQHF. J is TRBJ1-5 and V is TRBV21-1; TRBD1, the D gene given by the table, was not confirmed from the DNA. TRBV21-1 is an annotated pseudogene. The CDR3 sequence is 17 residues long.